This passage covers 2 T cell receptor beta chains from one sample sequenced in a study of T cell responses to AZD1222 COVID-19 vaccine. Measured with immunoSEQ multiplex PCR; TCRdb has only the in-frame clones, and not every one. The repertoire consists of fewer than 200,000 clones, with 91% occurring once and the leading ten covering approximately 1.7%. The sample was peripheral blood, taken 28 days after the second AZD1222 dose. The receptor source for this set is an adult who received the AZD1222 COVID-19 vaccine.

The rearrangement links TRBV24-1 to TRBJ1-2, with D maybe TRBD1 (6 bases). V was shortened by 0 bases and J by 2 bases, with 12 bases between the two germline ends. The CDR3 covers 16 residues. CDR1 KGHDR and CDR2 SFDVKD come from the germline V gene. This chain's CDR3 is CATSDLQQGSNYGYTF. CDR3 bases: TGTGCCACCAGTGATTTGCAACAGGGATCAAACTATGGCTACACCTTC.

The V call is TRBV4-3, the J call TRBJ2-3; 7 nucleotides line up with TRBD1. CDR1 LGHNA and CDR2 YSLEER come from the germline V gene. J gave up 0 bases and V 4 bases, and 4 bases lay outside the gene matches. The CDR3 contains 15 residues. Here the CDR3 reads CASSLGTVSTDTQYF. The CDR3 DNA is TGCGCCAGCAGCCTCGGGACAGTGAGCACAGATACGCAGTATTTT.